This TCR beta chain comes out of a study of T cells after yellow fever vaccination. Findings and caveats of the study: Most primary-vaccination clones reappeared after the booster (around 95% CD4, roughly 88% CD8).

CDR3 size: 16 residues. V was shortened by 5 bases and J by 2 bases, with 19 bases between the two germline ends. Germline V gene lookup returns CDR1 MDHEN and CDR2 SYDVKM. Using its own MiXCR run on the 5' RACE reads, TCRdb lists one record per CDR3 protein. The sample holds approximately 160,000 distinct CDR3 sequences, approximately 9.7% seen once. This clonotype was detected many times. Antigen unknown. The source is a man between 18 and 29 years old who received the YFV17D yellow fever vaccine. The chain uses TRBV28 and TRBJ2-7, with D perhaps matching TRBD1 (6 bases). Sequences were derived from CD8+ T cells sorted from PBMCs, sampled 45 days after the yellow fever booster vaccination. The CDR3 coding sequence is TGTGCCAGCAGTCCCCCTCTGACAGGTTTCACCTACGAGCAGTACGTC. The encoded protein is CASSPPLTGFTYEQYV.